This T cell receptor beta chain is drawn from a study of naive and memory T cell subsets. Regarding the study as a whole: Over 85% of naive TCR sequences appeared only once, unlike memory subsets. The power law exponent of TCR abundance differed between naive and memory cells. Expression changes during T cell differentiation may affect RNA-based TCR counts.

Notes on this clonotype: The antigen is not known.

An equimolar mix of two oligonucleotides served as the beta constant-region primer for TRBC1 and TRBC2. Ligation attached a single-stranded oligonucleotide with a 12-nucleotide UMI and the SP2 primer to the cDNA 3' end. In TCRdb, the UMI-ligation and nested PCR reads were re-called with MiXCR into one record per CDR3 protein. The repertoire holds 29,000 or so distinct CDR3 sequences, with around 10% as singletons. The V gene's germline CDR1 is MNHEY and CDR2 SVGEGT. The CDR3 consists of 13 residues. Trimming cost V 7 bases and J 5 bases; bases outside gene matches: 5. The receptor was derived from a human donor in good health. The chain is built from TRBV6-2 or TRBV6-3 and TRBJ1-5, with 7 bases aligning to TRBD1. The sample taken for sequencing was effector memory CD4+ T cells from blood. Specified subset: effector memory, CD45RA- CD27-. CDR3 amino acids: CASTDRVYQPQHF. The CDR3 DNA reads TGTGCCAGCACCGACAGGGTATATCAGCCCCAGCATTTT.